The entry below describes one T cell receptor beta chain. The data were produced by immunoSEQ multiplex PCR, yet TCRdb's version contains in-frame clones alone and is incomplete. The sample records roughly 51,000 clones, 70% to 85% being singletons. V lost 1 base, J lost 1 base, and 7 bases lay in between. Germline V gene sequence: CDR1 SQVTM, CDR2 ANQGSEA. This CDR3 region has 13 residues. This entry belongs to a study of PD-L1 blockade in urothelial cancer. Study-level background: Blood was subjected to analysis at 3 weeks (second dose) and 6 weeks following treatment start.

Time point in this sample: peripheral blood 6 weeks after treatment start. Locally advanced or metastatic urothelial carcinoma affected all patients. Per-patient samples, pretreatment and on-treatment, numbered 1 to 8. The rearrangement joins TRBV29-1 to TRBJ1-1; D might be TRBD1 (6 bases). The receptor was isolated from a man aged 50 to 59 with urothelial cancer. Sequenced here: PBMCs, sampled around atezolizumab (anti-PD-L1) treatment. The chain's CDR3 is CSVEVGGNTEAFF. CDR3 bases: TGCAGCGTTGAAGTAGGGGGGAACACTGAAGCTTTCTTT. The full variable domain, in which reference TRBV29-1 and TRBJ1-1 provide the parts outside the CDR3, is SAVISQKPSRDICQRGTSLTIQCQVDSQVTMMFWYRQQPGQSLTLIATANQGSEATYESGFVIDKFPISRPNLTFSTLTVSNMSPEDSSIYLCSVEVGGNTEAFFGQGTRLTVV.